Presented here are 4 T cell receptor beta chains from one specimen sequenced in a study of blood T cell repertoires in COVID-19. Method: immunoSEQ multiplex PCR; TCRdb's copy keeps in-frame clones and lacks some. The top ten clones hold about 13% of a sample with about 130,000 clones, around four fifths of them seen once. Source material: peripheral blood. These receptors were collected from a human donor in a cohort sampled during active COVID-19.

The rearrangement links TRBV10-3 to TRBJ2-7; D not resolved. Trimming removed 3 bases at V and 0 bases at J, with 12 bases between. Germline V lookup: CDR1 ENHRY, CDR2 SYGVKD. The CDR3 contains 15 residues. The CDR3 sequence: CAISDSRSSSYEQYF. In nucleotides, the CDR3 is TGTGCCATCAGTGATTCCCGGTCGAGCTCCTACGAGCAGTACTTC.

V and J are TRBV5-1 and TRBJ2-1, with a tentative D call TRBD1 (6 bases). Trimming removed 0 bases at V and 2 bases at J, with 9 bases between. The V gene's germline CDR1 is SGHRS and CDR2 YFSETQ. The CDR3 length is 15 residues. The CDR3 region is CASSLDRATYNEQFF. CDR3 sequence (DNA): TGCGCCAGCAGCTTGGACAGGGCAACCTACAATGAGCAGTTCTTC.

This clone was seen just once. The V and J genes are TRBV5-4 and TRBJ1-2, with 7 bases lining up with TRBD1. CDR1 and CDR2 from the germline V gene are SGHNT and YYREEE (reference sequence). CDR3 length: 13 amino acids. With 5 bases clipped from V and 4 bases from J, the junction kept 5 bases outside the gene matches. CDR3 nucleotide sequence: TGTGCCAGCAGTCCTGACAGGGCCTATGGCTACACCTTC. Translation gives CASSPDRAYGYTF.

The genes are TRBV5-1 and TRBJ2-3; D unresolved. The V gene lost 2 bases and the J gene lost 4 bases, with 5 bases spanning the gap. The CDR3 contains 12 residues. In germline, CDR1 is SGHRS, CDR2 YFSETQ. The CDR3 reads CASSLLADTQYF. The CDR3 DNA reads TGCGCCAGCAGCTTATTAGCAGATACGCAGTATTTT.